This T cell receptor beta chain is from a study of shared clonotypes between healthy human individuals. Broader study findings: With few donors, the genetic and exposure-history diversity represented was limited. All-four-donor shared clonotypes had higher generation probabilities than non-shared clonotypes did.

The method was immunoSEQ multiplex PCR; TCRdb's version includes in-frame clones alone and lacks a portion of them. The repertoire holds a few hundred thousand clones, 65% seen once, with 11% in the top ten. About this clone itself: Its antigen is as yet unknown.

V trimming: 5 bases; J trimming: 8 bases; junction bases outside the gene matches: 6. Germline V gene data show CDR1 as MDHEN and CDR2 as SYDVKM. This CDR3 is 13 amino acids long. This TCR came from a man aged 25-45 years in good health. V is TRBV28 and J is TRBJ1-2; 9 bases match TRBD1. What was sequenced was memory CD4+ T cells sorted from blood. Subset defined: CD45RA-negative fraction. The CDR3 nucleotides read TGTGCCAGCAGTCCAGGGACAGGGAAGGGCTACACCTTC. Translating it yields CASSPGTGKGYTF.